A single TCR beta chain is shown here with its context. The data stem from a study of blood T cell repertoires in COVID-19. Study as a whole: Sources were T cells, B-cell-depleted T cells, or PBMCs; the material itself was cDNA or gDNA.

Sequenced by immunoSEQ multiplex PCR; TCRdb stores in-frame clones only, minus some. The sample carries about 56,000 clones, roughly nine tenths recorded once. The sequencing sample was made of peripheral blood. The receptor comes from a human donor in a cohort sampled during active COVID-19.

CDR3 bases: TGTGCCAGCACCGGACAGGGGGCGGTCACCATATATTTT. This sequence encodes CASTGQGAVTIYF. The rearrangement links TRBV6-5 to TRBJ1-3; TRBD1 aligns across 11 bases. CDR3 length: 13 amino acids. Germline V gene lookup returns CDR1 MNHEY and CDR2 SVGAGI. Losses at the gene ends were 7 bases for V and 9 bases for J; bases not matched to a gene: 5.